The T cell receptor beta chain under discussion was sequenced for a study of T cell responses to AZD1222 COVID-19 vaccine. TCRdb's table, derived via immunoSEQ multiplex PCR, lists solely in-frame clones and lacks some. Here the sample spans more than 25,000 clones, around 90% being singletons. The V end lost 6 bases, the J end lost 0 bases, and 16 bases lay between the germline ends. This CDR3 contains 16 residues. Germline V gene data show CDR1 as SGHRS and CDR2 as YFSETQ. The material was peripheral blood, obtained on day 0 of AZD1222 vaccination. The rearrangement joins TRBV5-1 to TRBJ2-1, with a tentative D call TRBD2 (5 bases). The sequence was obtained from an adult in good health. The CDR3 sequence is CASTQRRGSSYNEQFF. For the CDR3, the DNA is TGCGCCAGCACCCAACGACGGGGATCCTCCTACAATGAGCAGTTCTTC.